The source of this T cell receptor beta chain is a study of CD8 T cells in Susac syndrome. cDNA came from approximately 0.5 to 1 ug RNA primed by random hexamers. TCRdb redid the calling of the immunoSEQ multiplex PCR reads with MiXCR, one entry per CDR3 protein. In the table there are a few hundred thousand distinct CDR3 sequences, roughly 85% of which are singletons. This clonotype was seen once. Multiple sclerosis controls were treatment-naive patients with stable or active relapsing-remitting disease. V was clipped by 4 bases and J by 7 bases; unmatched bases: 7. The germline gives CDR1 SGHRS, CDR2 YFSETQ. There are 14 residues in the CDR3.

The clonotype comes from a human donor with multiple sclerosis. J is TRBJ2-7 and V is TRBV5-1; 11 nucleotides match TRBD1. Sequencing was carried out using CD8+ T cells from PBMCs. In DNA, the CDR3 is TGCGCCAGCAGCGGAGGACAGGGGGCGGAAGAGCAGTACTTC. Translating it yields CASSGGQGAEEQYF.